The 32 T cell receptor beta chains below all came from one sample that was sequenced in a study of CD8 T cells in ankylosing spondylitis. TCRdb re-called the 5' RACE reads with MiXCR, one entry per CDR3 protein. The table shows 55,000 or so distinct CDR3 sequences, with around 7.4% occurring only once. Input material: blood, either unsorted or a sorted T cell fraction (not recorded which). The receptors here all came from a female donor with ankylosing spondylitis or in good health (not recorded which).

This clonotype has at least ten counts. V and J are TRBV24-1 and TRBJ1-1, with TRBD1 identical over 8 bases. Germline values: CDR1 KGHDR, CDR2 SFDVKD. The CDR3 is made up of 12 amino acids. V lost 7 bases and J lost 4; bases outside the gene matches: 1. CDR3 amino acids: CATSTGGTEAFF. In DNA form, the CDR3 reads TGTGCCACCAGCACAGGGGGCACTGAAGCTTTCTTT.

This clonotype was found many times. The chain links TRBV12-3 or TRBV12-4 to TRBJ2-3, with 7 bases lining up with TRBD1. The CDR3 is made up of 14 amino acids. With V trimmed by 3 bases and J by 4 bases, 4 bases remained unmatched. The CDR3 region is CASSLTGHPDTQYF. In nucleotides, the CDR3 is TGTGCCAGCAGTTTGACAGGGCATCCAGATACGCAGTATTTT.

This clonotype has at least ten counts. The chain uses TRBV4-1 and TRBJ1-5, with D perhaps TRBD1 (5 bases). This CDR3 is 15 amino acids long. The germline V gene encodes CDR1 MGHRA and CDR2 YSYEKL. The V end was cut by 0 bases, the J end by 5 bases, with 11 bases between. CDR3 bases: TGCGCCAGCAGCCAAGATTCAGGGTACGATCAGCCCCAGCATTTT. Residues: CASSQDSGYDQPQHF.

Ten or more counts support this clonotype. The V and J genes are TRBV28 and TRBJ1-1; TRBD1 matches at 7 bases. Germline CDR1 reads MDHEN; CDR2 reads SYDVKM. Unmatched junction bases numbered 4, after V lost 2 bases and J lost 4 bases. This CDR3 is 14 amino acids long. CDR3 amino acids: CASSLPQGVTEAFF. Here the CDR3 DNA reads TGTGCCAGCAGTTTACCTCAGGGGGTCACTGAAGCTTTCTTT.

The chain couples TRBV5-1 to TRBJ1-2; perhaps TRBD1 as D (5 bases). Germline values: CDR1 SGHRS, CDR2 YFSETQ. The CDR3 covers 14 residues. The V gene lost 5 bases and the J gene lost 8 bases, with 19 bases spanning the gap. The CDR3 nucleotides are TGCGCCAGCAGACGTAGGACTGACAGTCAGGGCTACACCTTC. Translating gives CASRRRTDSQGYTF.

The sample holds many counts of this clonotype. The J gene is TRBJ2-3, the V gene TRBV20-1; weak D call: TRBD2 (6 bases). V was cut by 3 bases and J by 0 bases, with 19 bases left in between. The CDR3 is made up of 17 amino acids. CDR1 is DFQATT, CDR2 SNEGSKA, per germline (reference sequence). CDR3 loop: CSASGHLATSSTDTQYF. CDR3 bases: TGCAGTGCTAGCGGCCACCTAGCGACGTCTAGCACAGATACGCAGTATTTT.

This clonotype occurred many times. This chain's CDR3 is CSATFRQGAVNQPQHF. The CDR3 DNA sequence: TGCAGTGCTACATTCCGACAGGGGGCTGTCAATCAGCCCCAGCATTTT. This sequence joins TRBV20-1 and TRBJ1-5, with TRBD1 matching 10 bases. The CDR3 loop spans 16 amino acids. Trimming took 4 bases from V and 3 from J; bases not matched to a gene: 9. Germline-derived CDR1 and CDR2 are DFQATT and SNEGSKA (reference sequence).

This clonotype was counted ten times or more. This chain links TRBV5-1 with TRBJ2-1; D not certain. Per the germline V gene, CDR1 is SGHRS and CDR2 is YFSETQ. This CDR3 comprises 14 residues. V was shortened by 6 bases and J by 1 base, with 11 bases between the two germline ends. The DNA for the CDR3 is TGCGCCAGCACGGTAGACGGGTCCTACAATGAGCAGTTCTTC. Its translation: CASTVDGSYNEQFF.

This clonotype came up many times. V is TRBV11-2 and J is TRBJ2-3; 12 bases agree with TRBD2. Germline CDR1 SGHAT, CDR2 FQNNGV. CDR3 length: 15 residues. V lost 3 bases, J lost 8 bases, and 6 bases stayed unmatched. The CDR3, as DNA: TGTGCCAGCAGCTTCCTAGCGGGGGGGCCTGGTACGCAGTATTTT. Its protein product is CASSFLAGGPGTQYF. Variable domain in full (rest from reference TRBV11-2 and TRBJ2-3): EAGVAQSPRYKIIEKRQSVAFWCNPISGHATLYWYQQILGQGPKLLIQFQNNGVVDDSQLPKDRFSAERLKGVDSTLKIQPAKLEDSAVYLCASSFLAGGPGTQYFGPGTRLTVL.

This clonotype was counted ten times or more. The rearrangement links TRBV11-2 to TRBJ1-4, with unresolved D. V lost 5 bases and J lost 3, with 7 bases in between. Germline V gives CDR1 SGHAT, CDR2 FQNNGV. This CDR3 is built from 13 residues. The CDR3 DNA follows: TGTGCCAGCAGCCTGGATCCTAATGAAAAACTGTTTTTT. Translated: CASSLDPNEKLFF.

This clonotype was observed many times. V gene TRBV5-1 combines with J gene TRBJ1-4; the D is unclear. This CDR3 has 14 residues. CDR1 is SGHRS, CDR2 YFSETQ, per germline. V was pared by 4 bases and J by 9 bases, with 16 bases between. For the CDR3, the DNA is TGCGCCAGCAGCCCTCGCGACCGGGAACAAAAACTGTTTTTT. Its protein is CASSPRDREQKLFF. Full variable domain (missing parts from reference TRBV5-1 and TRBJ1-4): KAGVTQTPRYLIKTRGQQVTLSCSPISGHRSVSWYQQTPGQGLQFLFEYFSETQRNKGNFPGRFSGRQFSNSRSEMNVSTLELGDSALYLCASSPRDREQKLFFGSGTQLSVL.

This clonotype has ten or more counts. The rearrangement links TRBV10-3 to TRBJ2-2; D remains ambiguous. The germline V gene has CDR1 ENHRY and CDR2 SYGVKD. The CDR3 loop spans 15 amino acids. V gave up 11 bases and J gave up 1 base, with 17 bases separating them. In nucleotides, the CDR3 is TGTGCCGTGGCAAGCCGTCTTATGAACACCGGGGAGCTGTTTTTT. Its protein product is CAVASRLMNTGELFF.

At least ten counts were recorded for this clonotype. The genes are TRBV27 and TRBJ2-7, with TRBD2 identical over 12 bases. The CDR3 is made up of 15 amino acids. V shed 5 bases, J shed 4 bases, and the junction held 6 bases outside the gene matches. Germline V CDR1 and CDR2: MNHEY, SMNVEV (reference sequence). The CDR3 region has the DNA TGTGCCAGCAGTCTTGGACTAGCGGGGCTATACGAGCAGTACTTC. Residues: CASSLGLAGLYEQYF.

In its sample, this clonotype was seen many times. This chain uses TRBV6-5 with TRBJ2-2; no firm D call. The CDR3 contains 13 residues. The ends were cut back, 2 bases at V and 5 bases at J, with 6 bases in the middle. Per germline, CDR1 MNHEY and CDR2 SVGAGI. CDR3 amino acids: CASSYRSTGELFF. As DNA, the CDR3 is TGTGCCAGCAGTTACAGGTCAACCGGGGAGCTGTTTTTT.

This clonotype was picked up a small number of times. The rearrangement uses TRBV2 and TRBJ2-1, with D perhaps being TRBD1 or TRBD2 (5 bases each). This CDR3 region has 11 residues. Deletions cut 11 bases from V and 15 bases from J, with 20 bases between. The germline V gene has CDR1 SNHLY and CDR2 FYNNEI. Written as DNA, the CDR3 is TGTGCCGTCGAGTCCGGGACCTCACGGTTCTTC. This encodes CAVESGTSRFF.

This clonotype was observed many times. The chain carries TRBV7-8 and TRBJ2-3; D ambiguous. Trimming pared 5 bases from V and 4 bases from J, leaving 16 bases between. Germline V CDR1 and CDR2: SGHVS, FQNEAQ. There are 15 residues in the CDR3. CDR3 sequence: CASSPLGGPSDTQYF. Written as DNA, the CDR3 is TGTGCCAGCAGCCCCCTGGGTGGTCCTTCAGATACGCAGTATTTT.

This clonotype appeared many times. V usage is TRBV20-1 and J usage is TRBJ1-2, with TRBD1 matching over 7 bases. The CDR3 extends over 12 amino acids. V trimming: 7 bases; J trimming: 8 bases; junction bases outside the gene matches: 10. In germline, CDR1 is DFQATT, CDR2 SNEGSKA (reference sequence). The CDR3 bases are TGCAGTGTCCAGGGGGGGGCTAAGGGCTACACCTTC. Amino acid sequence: CSVQGGAKGYTF.

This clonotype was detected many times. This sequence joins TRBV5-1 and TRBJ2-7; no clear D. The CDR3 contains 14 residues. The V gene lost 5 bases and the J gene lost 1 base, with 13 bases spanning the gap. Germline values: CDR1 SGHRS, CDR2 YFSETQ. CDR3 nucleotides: TGCGCCAGCAGAGGCAGGCCGGATTCCTACGAGCAGTACTTC. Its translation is CASRGRPDSYEQYF.

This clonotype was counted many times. DNA of the CDR3: TGTGCCAGCAGCGTCAAGACAGGGATGGATAACTATGGCTACACCTTC. Encoded protein: CASSVKTGMDNYGYTF. The chain joins TRBV11-2 to TRBJ1-2; 7 nucleotides align to TRBD1. Germline CDR1 reads SGHAT; CDR2 reads FQNNGV. This CDR3 comprises 16 residues. The trim removed 5 bases at V and 1 base at J, leaving 10 bases unmatched.

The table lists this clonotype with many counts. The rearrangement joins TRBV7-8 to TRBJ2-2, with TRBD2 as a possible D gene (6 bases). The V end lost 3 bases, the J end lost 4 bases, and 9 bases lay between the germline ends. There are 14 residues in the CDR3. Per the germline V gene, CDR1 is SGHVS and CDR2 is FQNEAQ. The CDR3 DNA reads TGTGCCAGCAGCTTCAAGGGAGGCACCGGGGAGCTGTTTTTT. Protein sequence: CASSFKGGTGELFF. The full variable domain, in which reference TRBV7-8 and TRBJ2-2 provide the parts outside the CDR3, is GAGVSQSPRYKVAKRGQDVALRCDPISGHVSLFWYQQALGQGPEFLTYFQNEAQLDKSGLPSDRFFAERPEGSVSTLKIQRTQQEDSAVYLCASSFKGGTGELFFGEGSRLTVL.

The CDR3 sequence is CASSLGGLAWNEQFF. For the CDR3, the DNA is TGCGCCAGCAGCTTGGGAGGACTAGCGTGGAATGAGCAGTTCTTC. The chain recombines TRBV5-1 with TRBJ2-1; 9 nucleotides match TRBD2. This CDR3 has 15 amino acids. The trim removed 0 bases at V and 7 bases at J, leaving 5 bases unmatched. Germline values: CDR1 SGHRS, CDR2 YFSETQ.

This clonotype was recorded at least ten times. As DNA, the CDR3 is TGTGCCACCACCGCCGGAGGAATGAACACTGAAGCTTTCTTT. It specifies CATTAGGMNTEAFF. The chain carries TRBV24-1 and TRBJ1-1, with D unclear. V was clipped by 8 bases and J by 0 bases, with 12 bases between them. The length of the CDR3 is 14 residues. Germline CDR1 is KGHDR and CDR2 is SFDVKD.

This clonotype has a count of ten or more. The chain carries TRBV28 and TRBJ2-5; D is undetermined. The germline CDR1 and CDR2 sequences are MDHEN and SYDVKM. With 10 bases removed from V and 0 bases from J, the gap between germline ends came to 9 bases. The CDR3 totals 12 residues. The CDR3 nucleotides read TGTGCCACCAGCGTGTACCAAGAGACCCAGTACTTC. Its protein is CATSVYQETQYF. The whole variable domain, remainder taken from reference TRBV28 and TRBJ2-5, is DVKVTQSSRYLVKRTGEKVFLECVQDMDHENMFWYRQDPGLGLRLIYFSYDVKMKEKGDIPEGYSVSREKKERFSLILESASTNQTSMYLCATSVYQETQYFGPGTRLLVL.

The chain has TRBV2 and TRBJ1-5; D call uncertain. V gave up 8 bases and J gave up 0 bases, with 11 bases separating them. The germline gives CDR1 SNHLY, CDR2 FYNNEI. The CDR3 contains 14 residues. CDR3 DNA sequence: TGTGCCAGCGGCAGGACGCTTAGCAATCAGCCCCAGCATTTT. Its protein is CASGRTLSNQPQHF.

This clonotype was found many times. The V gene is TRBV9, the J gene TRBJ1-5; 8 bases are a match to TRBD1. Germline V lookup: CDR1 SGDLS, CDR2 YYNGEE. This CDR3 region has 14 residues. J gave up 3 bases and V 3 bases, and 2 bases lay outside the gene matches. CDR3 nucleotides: TGTGCCAGCAGCGGGACAGGGATCAATCAGCCCCAGCATTTT. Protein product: CASSGTGINQPQHF.

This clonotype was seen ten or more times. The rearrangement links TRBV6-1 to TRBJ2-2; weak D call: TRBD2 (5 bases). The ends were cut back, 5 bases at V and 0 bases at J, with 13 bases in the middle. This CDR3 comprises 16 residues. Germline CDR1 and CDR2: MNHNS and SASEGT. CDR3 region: CASSPDRGTNTGELFF. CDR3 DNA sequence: TGTGCCAGCAGTCCTGACCGGGGAACGAACACCGGGGAGCTGTTTTTT.

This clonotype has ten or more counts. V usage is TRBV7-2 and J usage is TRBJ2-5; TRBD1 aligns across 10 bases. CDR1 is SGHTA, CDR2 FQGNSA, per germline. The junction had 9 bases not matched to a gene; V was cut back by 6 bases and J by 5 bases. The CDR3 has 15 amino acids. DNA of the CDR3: TGTGCCAGCAGTCTATACGCGGGACAGGGGGAGACCCAGTACTTC. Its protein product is CASSLYAGQGETQYF.

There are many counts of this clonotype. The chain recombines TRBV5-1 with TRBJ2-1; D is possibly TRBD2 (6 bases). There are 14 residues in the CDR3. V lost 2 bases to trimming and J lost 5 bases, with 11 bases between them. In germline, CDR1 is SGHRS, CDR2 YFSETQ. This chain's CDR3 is CASSLLAENNEQFF. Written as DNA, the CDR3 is TGCGCCAGCAGCTTATTAGCGGAGAACAATGAGCAGTTCTTC.

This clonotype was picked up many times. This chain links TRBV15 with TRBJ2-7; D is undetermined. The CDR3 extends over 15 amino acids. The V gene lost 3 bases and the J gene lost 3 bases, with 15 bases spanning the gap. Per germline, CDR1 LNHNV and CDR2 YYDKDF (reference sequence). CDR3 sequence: CATSRAGSLGYEQYF. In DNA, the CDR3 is TGTGCCACCAGCAGGGCCGGGTCACTTGGCTACGAGCAGTACTTC. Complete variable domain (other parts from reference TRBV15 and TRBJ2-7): DAMVIQNPRYQVTQFGKPVTLSCSQTLNHNVMYWYQQKSSQAPKLLFHYYDKDFNNEADTPDNFQSRRPNTSFCFLDIRSPGLGDTAMYLCATSRAGSLGYEQYFGPGTRLTVT.

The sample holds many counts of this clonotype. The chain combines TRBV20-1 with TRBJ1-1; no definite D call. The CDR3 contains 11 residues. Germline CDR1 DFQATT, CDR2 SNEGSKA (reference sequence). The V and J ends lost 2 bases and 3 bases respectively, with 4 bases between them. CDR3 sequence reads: CSARPYTEAFF. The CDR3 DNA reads TGCAGTGCTAGACCTTACACTGAAGCTTTCTTT.

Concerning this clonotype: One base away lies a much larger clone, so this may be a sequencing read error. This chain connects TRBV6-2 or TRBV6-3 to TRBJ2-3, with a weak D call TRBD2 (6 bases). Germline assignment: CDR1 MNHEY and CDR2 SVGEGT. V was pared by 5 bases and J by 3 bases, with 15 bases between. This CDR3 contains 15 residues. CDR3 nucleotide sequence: TGTGCCAGCAGTGCGGCGGCGGGGCTGACAGATACGCAGTATTTT. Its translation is CASSAAAGLTDTQYF.

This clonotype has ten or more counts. This CDR3 reads CASSLTSGGAYEQYV. The CDR3 DNA sequence: TGTGCCAGCAGCCTGACTAGCGGGGGGGCCTACGAGCAGTACGTC. This chain links TRBV4-2 with TRBJ2-7; 14 bases are shared with TRBD2. The CDR3 contains 15 residues. After removal of 4 bases from V and 2 bases from J, the junction contained 1 base not matched to a gene. Germline values: CDR1 LGHNA, CDR2 YNFKEQ.